This passage covers 5 T cell receptor beta chains from one sample sequenced in a study of CD8 T cells in Susac syndrome. Reverse transcription used roughly 0.45 to 1 ug RNA and random hexamers. A single record per CDR3 protein comes from TCRdb applying MiXCR to the immunoSEQ multiplex PCR reads. The sample gives about 83,000 distinct CDR3 sequences, approximately 96% of which show up once; around 0.41% is in the top ten. The sequencing input was CD8+ T cells from PBMCs. The receptors here all came from a human donor with Susac syndrome.

The V and J genes are TRBV30 and TRBJ2-3; the D call may be TRBD1 or TRBD2 (5 bases each). Germline V lookup: CDR1 GTSNPN, CDR2 SVGIG (reference sequence). The CDR3 extends over 14 amino acids. The V gene lost 0 bases and the J gene lost 2 bases, with 9 bases spanning the gap. This CDR3 reads CAWSVWGTTDTQYF. CDR3 in DNA: TGTGCCTGGAGTGTATGGGGGACCACAGATACGCAGTATTTT.

The chain employs TRBV29-1 and TRBJ2-7, with D unresolved. Trimming cost V 4 bases and J 4 bases, with 11 bases left between them. Per germline, CDR1 SQVTM and CDR2 ANQGSEA. CDR3 size: 12 residues. CDR3 in DNA: TGCAGCGTTGTTGGCAGGTCGTACGAGCAGTACTTC. Its translation: CSVVGRSYEQYF.

The CDR3 here is CSAKRFGDTEAFF. The CDR3 bases are TGCAGTGCTAAACGGTTCGGGGACACTGAAGCTTTCTTT. The chain joins TRBV20-1 to TRBJ1-1; D is uncertain. Trimming shortened V by 4 bases and J by 3 bases, and 12 bases separated the two germline ends. Germline V gene sequence: CDR1 DFQATT, CDR2 SNEGSKA (reference sequence). This CDR3 is 13 amino acids long.

This chain joins TRBV20-1 and TRBJ2-7; D remains ambiguous. V lost 6 bases and J lost 7, with 16 bases in between. There are 12 residues in the CDR3. In germline, CDR1 is DFQATT, CDR2 SNEGSKA (reference sequence). DNA for the CDR3: TGCAGTGCCACCCTCCTCGGGTGGGAGCAGTACTTC. This encodes CSATLLGWEQYF.

This chain uses TRBV20-1 with TRBJ2-5; 11 positions agree with TRBD2. The V gene end was trimmed by 6 bases and the J gene end by 2 bases; junction bases not matched to a gene: 8. The CDR3 totals 15 residues. Germline V gene data show CDR1 as DFQATT and CDR2 as SNEGSKA (reference sequence). In DNA form, the CDR3 reads TGCAGTGCACAAGATGGGACTAGCGGTCAAGAGACCCAGTACTTC. It encodes CSAQDGTSGQETQYF.